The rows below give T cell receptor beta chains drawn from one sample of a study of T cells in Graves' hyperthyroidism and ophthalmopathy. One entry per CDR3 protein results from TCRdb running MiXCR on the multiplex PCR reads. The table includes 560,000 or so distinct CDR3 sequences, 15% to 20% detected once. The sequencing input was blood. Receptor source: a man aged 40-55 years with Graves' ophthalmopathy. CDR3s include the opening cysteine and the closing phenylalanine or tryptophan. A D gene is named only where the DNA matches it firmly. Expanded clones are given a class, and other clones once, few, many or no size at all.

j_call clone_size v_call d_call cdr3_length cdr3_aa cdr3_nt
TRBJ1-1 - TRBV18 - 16 CASSPSTMEWGTEAFF TGTGCCAGCTCACCCTCGACCATGGAGTGGGGCACTGAAGCTTTCTTT
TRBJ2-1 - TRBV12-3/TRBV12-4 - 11 CASSYPGEQFF TGTGCCAGCAGTTACCCCGGGGAGCAGTTCTTC
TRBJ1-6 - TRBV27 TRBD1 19 CASSSGTVPAPSYNSPLHF TGTGCCAGCAGCTCTGGGACAGTCCCTGCCCCATCCTATAATTCACCCCTCCACTTT
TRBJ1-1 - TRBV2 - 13 CASSEAGGTEAFF TGTGCCAGCAGTGAAGCGGGGGGCACTGAAGCTTTCTTT
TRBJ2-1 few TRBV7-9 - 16 CASSLATSRSYNEQFF TGTGCCAGCAGCTTAGCAACTAGCAGATCCTACAATGAGCAGTTCTTC
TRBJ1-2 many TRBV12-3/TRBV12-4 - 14 CASSPRERVDGYTF TGTGCCAGCAGTCCCAGGGAAAGGGTCGATGGCTACACCTTC
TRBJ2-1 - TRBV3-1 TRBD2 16 CASSPQSGGVNNEQFF TGTGCCAGCAGCCCTCAGAGCGGGGGGGTTAACAATGAGCAGTTCTTC
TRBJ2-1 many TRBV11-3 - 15 CASSLAVEGYNEQFF TGTGCCAGCAGCTTAGCGGTGGAAGGATACAATGAGCAGTTCTTC
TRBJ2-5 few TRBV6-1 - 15 CASSTRGGLGETQYF TGTGCCAGCAGTACCCGTGGAGGGCTCGGAGAGACCCAGTACTTC
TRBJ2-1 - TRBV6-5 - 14 CASGYGPNYNEQFF TGTGCCAGCGGTTACGGACCTAACTACAATGAGCAGTTCTTC
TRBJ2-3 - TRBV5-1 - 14 CASSLKGRTDTQYF TGCGCCAGCAGCTTAAAAGGCCGCACAGATACGCAGTATTTT
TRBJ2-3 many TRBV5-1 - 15 CASSLAQEVTDTQYF TGCGCCAGCAGCTTGGCCCAGGAGGTCACAGATACGCAGTATTTT